A selection of T cell receptor beta chains follows, all from one sample in a study of T cell responses to AZD1222 COVID-19 vaccine. Clones were sequenced by immunoSEQ multiplex PCR, and TCRdb holds only the in-frame ones, with some missing. Among 150,000 to 200,000 clones listed, around 91% were seen once. This material consisted of peripheral blood, taken 28 days after the second AZD1222 dose. The receptors were sampled from an adult who received the AZD1222 COVID-19 vaccine. The CDR3 runs from the conserved cysteine through the conserved F or W. The D gene is left open where the match is weak. The size entry is marked missing in some rows and otherwise reads once, few, many or a size class.

TRBJ1-5,few,-,13,TRBV18,TGTGCCAGCTCACCAGAGGGCCTTCAGCCCCAGCATTTT,CASSPEGLQPQHF
TRBJ2-5,-,TRBD1,17,TRBV27,TGTGCCAGCAGTTTATCGCCACCGGGACAGCCTCAAGAGACCCAGTACTTC,CASSLSPPGQPQETQYF
TRBJ2-5,-,-,12,TRBV11-2,TGTGCCAGCAGCGGGGTGGGAGAGACCCAGTACTTC,CASSGVGETQYF
TRBJ2-1,-,TRBD1,15,TRBV6-7,TGTGCCAGCAGTGCCGGGACAGTCACCTACAATGAGCAGTTCTTC,CASSAGTVTYNEQFF
TRBJ1-4,-,TRBD1,17,TRBV11-2,TGTGCCAGCAGTAGGAGTGGGACAGGCGGTTTTAATGAAAAACTGTTTTTT,CASSRSGTGGFNEKLFF
TRBJ2-3,-,-,14,TRBV5-1,TGCGCCAGCTCTTTCTGGGGCGGGTTAGATACGCAGTATTTT,CASSFWGGLDTQYF
TRBJ1-6,-,-,18,TRBV6-6,TGTGCCAGCAGTCCTCGGAGGCAACGTAGCTCCTATAATTCACCCCTCCACTTT,CASSPRRQRSSYNSPLHF
TRBJ2-3,-,TRBD1,15,TRBV3-1/TRBV3-2,TGTGCCAGCAGCCCTCGGGACAGAAGCACAGATACGCAGTATTTT,CASSPRDRSTDTQYF
TRBJ2-1,-,-,15,TRBV9,TGTGCCAGCAGCGTAACTCCCGAAAGTGGGGATGAGCAGTTCTTC,CASSVTPESGDEQFF
TRBJ2-7,-,-,11,TRBV5-6,TGTGCCAGCAGCTTGCAAGTTGAGCAGTACTTC,CASSLQVEQYF
TRBJ1-3,-,-,18,TRBV7-2,TGTGCCAGCAGTTCCCCGCGAGGGGTCCAACGCTCTGGAAACACCATATATTTT,CASSSPRGVQRSGNTIYF
TRBJ1-3,-,-,14,TRBV19,TGTGCCAGTAGCCAGAGCGGGCAACGGAACACCATATATTTT,CASSQSGQRNTIYF
TRBJ1-6,-,-,17,TRBV11-2,TGTGCCAGCAGCCGTACCCAAGGTTGGGGGAATAATTCACCCCTCCACTTT,CASSRTQGWGNNSPLHF
TRBJ2-2,-,-,14,TRBV5-1,TGCGCCAGCAGCGAGGTCGGGAACACCGGGGAGCTGTTTTTT,CASSEVGNTGELFF
TRBJ1-5,-,-,15,TRBV18,TGTGCCAGCTCACCACCGCTCTCAGAGAATCAGCCCCAGCATTTT,CASSPPLSENQPQHF
TRBJ1-4,-,-,18,TRBV4-1,TGCGCCAGCAGCGATCAGAAACAGGGATCCGGGCGTTCTGAAAAACTGTTTTTT,CASSDQKQGSGRSEKLFF
TRBJ1-6,-,TRBD1,19,TRBV5-6,TGTGCCAGCAGCTTTCCTCAGAACAGGGGAGCGTCCTATAATTCACCCCTCCACTTT,CASSFPQNRGASYNSPLHF
TRBJ2-1,-,TRBD2,15,TRBV11-3,TGTGCCAGCAGCCCTGTTGCGGGAGGGTACAATGAGCAGTTCTTC,CASSPVAGGYNEQFF
TRBJ1-2,once,-,12,TRBV11-2,TGTGCCAGCAGCTTAATTCTAGATGGCTACACCTTC,CASSLILDGYTF
TRBJ2-7,-,-,14,TRBV11-2,TGTGCCAGCAGCTTATCCCAGCTTTCCTACGAGCAGTACTTC,CASSLSQLSYEQYF
TRBJ1-5,-,TRBD1,13,TRBV12-3/TRBV12-4,TGTGCCAGCAGCCGACAGGGGGCACAGCCCCAGCATTTT,CASSRQGAQPQHF
TRBJ1-3,many,TRBD1,18,TRBV4-3,TGCGCCAGCAGCCAAGATCGGGGACAGCTAGTCTCTGGAAACACCATATATTTT,CASSQDRGQLVSGNTIYF
TRBJ2-1,-,-,13,TRBV28,TGTGCCAGCAGTTACGGGGTCCACAATGAGCAGTTCTTC,CASSYGVHNEQFF
TRBJ2-7,-,-,15,TRBV5-4,TGTGCCAGCAGCTTGTTTTCCGCATGGCCGGGCGAGCAGTACTTC,CASSLFSAWPGEQYF
TRBJ2-3,-,-,17,TRBV27,TGTGCCAGCAGTTCGCTGTTGTGGGGGCTGGCAGGGGATACGCAGTATTTT,CASSSLLWGLAGDTQYF
TRBJ1-2,-,-,11,TRBV19,TGTGCCAGTCAGACGGGCTATGGCTACACCTTC,CASQTGYGYTF
TRBJ2-5,-,-,16,TRBV21-1,TGTGCCAGCAGCAGGCCCTCCGGGACAGGGAGGGAGACCCAGTACTTC,CASSRPSGTGRETQYF
TRBJ2-5,-,-,13,TRBV19,TGTGCCAGTAGACGGGACTCACAAGAGACCCAGTACTTC,CASRRDSQETQYF
TRBJ2-7,-,TRBD2,13,TRBV11-2,TGTGCCAGCAGCACCGGGACCGGCGGGAGTCCGTACTTC,CASSTGTGGSPYF
TRBJ1-4,-,-,15,TRBV6-1,TGTGCCAGCAGTGAAGGAGTAGGGGGAAATGAAAAACTGTTTTTT,CASSEGVGGNEKLFF
TRBJ1-5,-,-,15,TRBV7-2,TGTGCCAGCAGCTTAGAAGGGGGGGCGAATCAGCCCCAGCATTTT,CASSLEGGANQPQHF
TRBJ1-5,-,-,15,TRBV19,TGTGCCAGTAGTATAGATCAGACAGTCAATCAGCCCCAGCATTTT,CASSIDQTVNQPQHF
TRBJ1-5,-,-,17,TRBV27,TGTGCCAGCAGTCCCACCCCTGCCGGGACAATTTATCAGCCCCAGCATTTT,CASSPTPAGTIYQPQHF
TRBJ1-2,-,-,15,TRBV5-1,TGCGCCAGCAGCCAGGGAGGGGAGGGGTACTATGGCTACACCTTC,CASSQGGEGYYGYTF
TRBJ2-7,-,-,13,TRBV5-1,TGCGCCAGCAGGGAATCGGCGTCCTACGAGCAGTACTTC,CASRESASYEQYF
TRBJ2-1,-,TRBD2,15,TRBV2,TGTGCCAGCAGTCCTAGCGGGGGGAGGTACAATGAGCAGTTCTTC,CASSPSGGRYNEQFF
TRBJ2-7,-,-,14,TRBV5-4,TGTGCCAGCAGCTTGGGGGGCCCCCGCTACGAGCAGTACTTC,CASSLGGPRYEQYF
TRBJ2-7,-,TRBD1,16,TRBV25-1,TGTGCCAGCAGTGGGGCGGGACAGGGGGGAGGCTACGAGCAGTACTTC,CASSGAGQGGGYEQYF
TRBJ1-2,-,-,13,TRBV28,TGTGCCAGCAGGAGGGGCGCTAACTATGGCTACACCTTC,CASRRGANYGYTF
TRBJ2-2,few,-,14,TRBV19,TGTGCCAGCCGCCCCCCAGGGACGTCCGGGGAGCTGTTTTTT,CASRPPGTSGELFF
TRBJ2-1,-,TRBD2,14,TRBV6-5,TGTGCCAGCAGGAGTGGGCTAGCGGGGGTTGAGCAGTTCTTC,CASRSGLAGVEQFF